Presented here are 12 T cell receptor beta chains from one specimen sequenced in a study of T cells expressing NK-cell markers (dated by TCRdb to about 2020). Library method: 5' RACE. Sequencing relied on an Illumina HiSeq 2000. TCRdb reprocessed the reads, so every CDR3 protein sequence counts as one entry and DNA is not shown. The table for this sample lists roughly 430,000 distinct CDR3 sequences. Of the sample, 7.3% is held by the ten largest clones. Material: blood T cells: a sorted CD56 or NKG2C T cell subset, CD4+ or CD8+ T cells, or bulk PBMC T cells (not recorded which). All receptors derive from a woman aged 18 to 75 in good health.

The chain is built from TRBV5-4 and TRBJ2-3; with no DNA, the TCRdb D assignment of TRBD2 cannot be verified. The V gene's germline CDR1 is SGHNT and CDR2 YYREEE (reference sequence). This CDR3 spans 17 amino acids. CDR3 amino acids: CASSILAGGPVRDTQYF.

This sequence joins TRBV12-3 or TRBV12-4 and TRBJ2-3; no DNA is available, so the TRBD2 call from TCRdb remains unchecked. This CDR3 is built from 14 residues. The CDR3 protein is CASRWSGYTDTQYF.

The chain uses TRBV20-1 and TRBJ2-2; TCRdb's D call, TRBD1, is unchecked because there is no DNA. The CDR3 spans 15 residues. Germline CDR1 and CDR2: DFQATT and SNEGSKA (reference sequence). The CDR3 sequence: CSVPGQKLNTGELFF.

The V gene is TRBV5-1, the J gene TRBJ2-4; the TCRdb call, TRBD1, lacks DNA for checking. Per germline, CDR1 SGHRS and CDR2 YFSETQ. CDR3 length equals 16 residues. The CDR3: CASSSQMTGAKNIQYF.

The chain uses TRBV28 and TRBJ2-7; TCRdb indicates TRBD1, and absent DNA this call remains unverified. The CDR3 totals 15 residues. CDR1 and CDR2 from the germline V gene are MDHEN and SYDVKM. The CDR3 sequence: CASRWAGTNAYEQYF.

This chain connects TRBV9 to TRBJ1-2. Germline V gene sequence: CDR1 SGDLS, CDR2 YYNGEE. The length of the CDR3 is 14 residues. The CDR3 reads CASSVDGYGYGYTF.

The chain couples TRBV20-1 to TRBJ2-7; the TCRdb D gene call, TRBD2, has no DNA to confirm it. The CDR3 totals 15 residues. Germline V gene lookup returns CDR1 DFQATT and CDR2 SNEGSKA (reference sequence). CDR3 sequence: CSATAWDAGDYEQYF.

The CDR3: CSAQIGNQPQHF. This chain connects TRBV20-1 to TRBJ1-5. The germline V gene encodes CDR1 DFQATT and CDR2 SNEGSKA (reference sequence). The CDR3 contains 12 residues.

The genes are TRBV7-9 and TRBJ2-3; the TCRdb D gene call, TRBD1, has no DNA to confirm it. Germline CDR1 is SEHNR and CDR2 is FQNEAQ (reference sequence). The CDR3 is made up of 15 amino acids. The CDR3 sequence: CASSPLRGRTDTQYF.

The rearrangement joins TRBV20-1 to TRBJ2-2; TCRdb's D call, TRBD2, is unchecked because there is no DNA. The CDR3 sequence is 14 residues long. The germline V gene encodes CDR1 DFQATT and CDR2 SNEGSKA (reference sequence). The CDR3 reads CSARESGRTGELFF.

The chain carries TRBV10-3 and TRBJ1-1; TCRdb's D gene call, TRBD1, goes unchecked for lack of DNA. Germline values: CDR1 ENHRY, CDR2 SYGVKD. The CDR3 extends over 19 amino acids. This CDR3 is CAISPIGSRTGAQNTEAFF.

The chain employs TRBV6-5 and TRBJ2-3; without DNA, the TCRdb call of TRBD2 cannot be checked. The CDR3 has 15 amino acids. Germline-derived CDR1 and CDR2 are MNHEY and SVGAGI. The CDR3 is CASSYSVGAPDTQYF.